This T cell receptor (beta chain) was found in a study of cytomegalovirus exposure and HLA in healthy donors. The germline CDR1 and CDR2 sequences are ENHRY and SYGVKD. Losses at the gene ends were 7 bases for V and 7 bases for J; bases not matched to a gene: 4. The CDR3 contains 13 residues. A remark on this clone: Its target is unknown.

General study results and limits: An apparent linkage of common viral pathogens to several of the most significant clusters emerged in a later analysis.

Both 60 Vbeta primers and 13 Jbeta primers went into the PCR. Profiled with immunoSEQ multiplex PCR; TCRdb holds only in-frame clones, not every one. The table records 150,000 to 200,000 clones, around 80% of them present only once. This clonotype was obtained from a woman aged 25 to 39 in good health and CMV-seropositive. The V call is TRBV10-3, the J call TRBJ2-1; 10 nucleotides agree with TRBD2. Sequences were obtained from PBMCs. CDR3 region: CAITSGSSNEQFF. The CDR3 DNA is TGTGCCATCACTAGCGGGAGTAGTAATGAGCAGTTCTTC.